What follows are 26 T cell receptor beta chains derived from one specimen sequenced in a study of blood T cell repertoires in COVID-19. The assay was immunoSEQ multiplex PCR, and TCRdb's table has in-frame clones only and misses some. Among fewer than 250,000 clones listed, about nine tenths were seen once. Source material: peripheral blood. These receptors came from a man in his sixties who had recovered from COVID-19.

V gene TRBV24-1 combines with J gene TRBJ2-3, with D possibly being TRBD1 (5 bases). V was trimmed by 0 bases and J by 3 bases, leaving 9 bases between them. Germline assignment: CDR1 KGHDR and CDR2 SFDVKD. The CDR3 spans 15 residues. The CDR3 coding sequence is TGTGCCACCAGTGATTTGCAGGGTTGGACAGATACGCAGTATTTT. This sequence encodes CATSDLQGWTDTQYF.

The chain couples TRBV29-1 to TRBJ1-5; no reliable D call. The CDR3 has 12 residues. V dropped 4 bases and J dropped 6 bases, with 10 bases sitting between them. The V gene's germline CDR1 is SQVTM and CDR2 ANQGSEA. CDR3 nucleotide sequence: TGCAGCGTTGGAGACACTGGTCAGCCCCAGCATTTT. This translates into CSVGDTGQPQHF.

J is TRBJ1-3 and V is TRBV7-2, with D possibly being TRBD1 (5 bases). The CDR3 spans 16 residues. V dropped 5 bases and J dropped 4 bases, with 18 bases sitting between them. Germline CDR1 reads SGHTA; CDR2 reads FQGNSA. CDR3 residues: CASSPGGGVGGNTIYF. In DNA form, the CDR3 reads TGTGCCAGCAGCCCCGGGGGGGGTGTGGGAGGAAACACCATATATTTT.

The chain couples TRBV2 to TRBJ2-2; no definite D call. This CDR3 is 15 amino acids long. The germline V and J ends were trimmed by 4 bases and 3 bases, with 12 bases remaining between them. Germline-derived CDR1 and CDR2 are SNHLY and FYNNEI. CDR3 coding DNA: TGTGCCAGCAGTGGTGGAGCTTCTTACACCGGGGAGCTGTTTTTT. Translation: CASSGGASYTGELFF.

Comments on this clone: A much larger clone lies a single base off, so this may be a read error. The CDR3 spells CAISESGQLYGYTF. The DNA of the CDR3 is TGTGCCATCAGTGAGTCCGGACAGCTCTATGGCTACACCTTC. This chain links TRBV10-3 with TRBJ1-2; D possibly corresponds to TRBD1 (6 bases). Trimming took off 0 bases at V and 4 bases at J, with 9 bases between the two ends. The CDR3 length is 14 residues. From germline, CDR1 is ENHRY and CDR2 SYGVKD.

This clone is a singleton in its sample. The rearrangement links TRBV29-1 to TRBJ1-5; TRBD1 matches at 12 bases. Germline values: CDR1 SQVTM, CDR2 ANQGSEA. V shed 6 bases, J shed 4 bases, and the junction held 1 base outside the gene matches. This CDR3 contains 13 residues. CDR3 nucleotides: TGCAGCGTGGGACAGGGGGCGAATCAGCCCCAGCATTTT. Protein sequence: CSVGQGANQPQHF. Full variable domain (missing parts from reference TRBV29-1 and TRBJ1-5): SAVISQKPSRDICQRGTSLTIQCQVDSQVTMMFWYRQQPGQSLTLIATANQGSEATYESGFVIDKFPISRPNLTFSTLTVSNMSPEDSSIYLCSVGQGANQPQHFGDGTRLSIL.

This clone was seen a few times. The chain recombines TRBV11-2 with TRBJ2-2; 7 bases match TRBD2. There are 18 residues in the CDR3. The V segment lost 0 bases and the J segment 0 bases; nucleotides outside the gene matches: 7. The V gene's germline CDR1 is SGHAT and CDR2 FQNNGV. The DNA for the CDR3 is TGTGCCAGCAGCTTAGACCGAAGAGCGGGGTCGAACACCGGGGAGCTGTTTTTT. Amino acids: CASSLDRRAGSNTGELFF. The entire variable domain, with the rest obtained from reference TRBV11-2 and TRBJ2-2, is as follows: EAGVAQSPRYKIIEKRQSVAFWCNPISGHATLYWYQQILGQGPKLLIQFQNNGVVDDSQLPKDRFSAERLKGVDSTLKIQPAKLEDSAVYLCASSLDRRAGSNTGELFFGEGSRLTVL.

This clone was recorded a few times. CDR3 sequence reads: CASNIRGGGNTGELFF. The CDR3 DNA is TGTGCCAGCAACATCCGGGGCGGGGGGAACACCGGGGAGCTGTTTTTT. The rearrangement joins TRBV5-5 to TRBJ2-2; 7 bases line up with TRBD2. The CDR3 covers 16 residues. CDR1 and CDR2 from the germline V gene are SGHKS and YYEKEE (reference sequence). Trimming at V came to 6 bases and at J to 1 base, leaving 9 bases not matched to a gene.

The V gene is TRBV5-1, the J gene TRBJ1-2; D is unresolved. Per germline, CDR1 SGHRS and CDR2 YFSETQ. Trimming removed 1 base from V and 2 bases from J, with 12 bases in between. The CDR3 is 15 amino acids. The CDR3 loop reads CASSLLPGANYGYTF. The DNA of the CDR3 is TGCGCCAGCAGCTTGCTTCCCGGAGCCAACTATGGCTACACCTTC.

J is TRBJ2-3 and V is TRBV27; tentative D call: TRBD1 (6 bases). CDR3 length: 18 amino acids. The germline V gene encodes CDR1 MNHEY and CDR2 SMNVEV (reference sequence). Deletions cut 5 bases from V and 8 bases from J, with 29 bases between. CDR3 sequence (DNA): TGTGCCAGCAGTCCCCGCTCAAGTGGGGGACACACACACGGTACGCAGTATTTT. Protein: CASSPRSSGGHTHGTQYF.

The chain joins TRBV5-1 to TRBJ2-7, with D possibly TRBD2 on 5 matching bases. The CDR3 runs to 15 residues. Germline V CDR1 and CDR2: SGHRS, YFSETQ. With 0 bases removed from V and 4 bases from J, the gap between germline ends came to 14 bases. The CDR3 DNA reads TGCGCCAGCAGCTTGGAGGCGACTACGGGATACGAGCAGTACTTC. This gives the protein CASSLEATTGYEQYF.

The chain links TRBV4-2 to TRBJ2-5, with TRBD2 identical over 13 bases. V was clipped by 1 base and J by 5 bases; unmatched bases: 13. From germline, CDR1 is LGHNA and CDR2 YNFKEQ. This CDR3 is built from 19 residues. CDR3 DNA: TGTGCCAGCAGCCAAGGCGGACTAGCGGGAGCCGGGGGCCGGGAGACCCAGTACTTC. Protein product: CASSQGGLAGAGGRETQYF.

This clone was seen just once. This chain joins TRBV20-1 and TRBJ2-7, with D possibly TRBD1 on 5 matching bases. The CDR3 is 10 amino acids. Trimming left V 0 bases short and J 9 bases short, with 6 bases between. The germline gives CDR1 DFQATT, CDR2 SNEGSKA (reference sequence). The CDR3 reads CSARDRAQYF. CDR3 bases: TGCAGTGCTAGAGACAGGGCGCAGTACTTC.

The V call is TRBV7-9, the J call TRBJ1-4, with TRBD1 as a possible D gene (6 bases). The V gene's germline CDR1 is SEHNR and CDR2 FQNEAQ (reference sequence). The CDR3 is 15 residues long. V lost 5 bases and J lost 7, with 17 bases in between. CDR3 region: CASSRQRDTGEKLFF. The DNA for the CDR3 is TGTGCCAGCAGCCGCCAGAGGGACACTGGTGAAAAACTGTTTTTT.

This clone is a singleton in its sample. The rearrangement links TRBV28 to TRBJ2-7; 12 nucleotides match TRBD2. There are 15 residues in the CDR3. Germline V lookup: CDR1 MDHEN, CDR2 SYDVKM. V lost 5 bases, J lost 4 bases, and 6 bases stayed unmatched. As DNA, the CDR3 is TGTGCCAGCAGTCCGGGACTAGCGGGTATGTACGAGCAGTACTTC. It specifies CASSPGLAGMYEQYF.

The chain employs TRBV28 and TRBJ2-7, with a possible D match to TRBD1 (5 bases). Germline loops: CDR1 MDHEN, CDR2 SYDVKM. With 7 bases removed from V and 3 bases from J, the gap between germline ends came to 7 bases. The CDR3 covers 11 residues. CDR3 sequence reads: CASIQGYEQYF. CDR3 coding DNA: TGTGCCAGCATCCAGGGCTACGAGCAGTACTTC.

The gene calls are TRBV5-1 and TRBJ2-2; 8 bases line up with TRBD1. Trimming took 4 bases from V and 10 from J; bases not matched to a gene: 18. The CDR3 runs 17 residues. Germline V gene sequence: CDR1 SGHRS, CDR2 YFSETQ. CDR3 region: CASSPPRPGTGSSELFF. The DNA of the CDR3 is TGCGCCAGCAGCCCCCCCCGCCCAGGGACAGGTTCTTCGGAGCTGTTTTTT.

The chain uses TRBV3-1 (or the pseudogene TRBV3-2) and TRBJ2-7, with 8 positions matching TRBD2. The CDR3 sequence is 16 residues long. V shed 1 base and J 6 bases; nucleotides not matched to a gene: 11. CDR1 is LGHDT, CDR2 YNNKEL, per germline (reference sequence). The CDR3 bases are TGTGCCAGCAGCCAAGTCCTCACGACTAGCGCGTCCGAGCAGTACTTC. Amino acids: CASSQVLTTSASEQYF.

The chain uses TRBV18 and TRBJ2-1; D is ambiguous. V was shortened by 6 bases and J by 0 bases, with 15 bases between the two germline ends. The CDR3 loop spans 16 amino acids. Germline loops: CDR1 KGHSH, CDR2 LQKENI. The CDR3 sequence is CASSIVRRSSYNEQFF. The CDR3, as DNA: TGTGCCAGCTCTATTGTAAGGCGGAGCTCCTACAATGAGCAGTTCTTC.

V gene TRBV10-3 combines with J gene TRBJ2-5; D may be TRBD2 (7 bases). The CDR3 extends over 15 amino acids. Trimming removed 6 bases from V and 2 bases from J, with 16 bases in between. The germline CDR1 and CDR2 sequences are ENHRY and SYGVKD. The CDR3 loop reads CAISPGGGFQETQYF. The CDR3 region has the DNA TGTGCCATCAGCCCCGGCGGGGGCTTTCAAGAGACCCAGTACTTC.

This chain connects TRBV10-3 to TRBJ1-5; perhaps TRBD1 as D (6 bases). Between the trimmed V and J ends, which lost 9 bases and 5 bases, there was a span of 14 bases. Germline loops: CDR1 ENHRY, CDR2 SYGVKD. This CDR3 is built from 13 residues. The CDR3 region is CAMAGTMDQPQHF. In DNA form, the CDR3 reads TGTGCCATGGCCGGGACAATGGATCAGCCCCAGCATTTT.

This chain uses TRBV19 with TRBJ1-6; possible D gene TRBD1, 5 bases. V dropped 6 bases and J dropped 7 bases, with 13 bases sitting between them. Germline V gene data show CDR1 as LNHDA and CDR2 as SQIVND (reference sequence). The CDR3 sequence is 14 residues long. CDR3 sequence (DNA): TGTGCCAGTAGGGCGAGGGAGGGGAATTCACCCCTCCACTTT. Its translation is CASRAREGNSPLHF.

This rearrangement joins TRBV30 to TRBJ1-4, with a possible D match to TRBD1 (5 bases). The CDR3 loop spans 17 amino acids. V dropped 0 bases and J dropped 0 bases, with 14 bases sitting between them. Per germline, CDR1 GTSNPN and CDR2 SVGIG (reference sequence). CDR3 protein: CAWSVRGTGATNEKLFF. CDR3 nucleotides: TGTGCCTGGAGTGTACGGGGGACGGGTGCAACTAATGAAAAACTGTTTTTT.

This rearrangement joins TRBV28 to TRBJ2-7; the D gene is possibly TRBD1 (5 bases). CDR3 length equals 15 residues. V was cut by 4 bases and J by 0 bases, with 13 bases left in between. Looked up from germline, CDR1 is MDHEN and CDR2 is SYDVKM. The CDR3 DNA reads TGTGCCAGCAGTTCCAAACGACAGCCCTCCTACGAGCAGTACTTC. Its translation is CASSSKRQPSYEQYF. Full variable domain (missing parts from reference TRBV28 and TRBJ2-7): DVKVTQSSRYLVKRTGEKVFLECVQDMDHENMFWYRQDPGLGLRLIYFSYDVKMKEKGDIPEGYSVSREKKERFSLILESASTNQTSMYLCASSSKRQPSYEQYFGPGTRLTVT.

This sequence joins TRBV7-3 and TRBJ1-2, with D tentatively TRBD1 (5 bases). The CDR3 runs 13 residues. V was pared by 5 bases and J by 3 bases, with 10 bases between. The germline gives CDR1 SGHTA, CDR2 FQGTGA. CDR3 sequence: CASSQDRHYGYTF. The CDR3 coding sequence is TGTGCCAGCAGCCAAGACAGACACTATGGCTACACCTTC.

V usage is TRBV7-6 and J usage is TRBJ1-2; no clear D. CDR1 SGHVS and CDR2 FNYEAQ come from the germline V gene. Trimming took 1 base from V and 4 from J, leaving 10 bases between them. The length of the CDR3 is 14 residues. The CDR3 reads CASSLEGGGYGYTF. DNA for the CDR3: TGTGCCAGCAGCTTAGAAGGTGGAGGCTATGGCTACACCTTC.